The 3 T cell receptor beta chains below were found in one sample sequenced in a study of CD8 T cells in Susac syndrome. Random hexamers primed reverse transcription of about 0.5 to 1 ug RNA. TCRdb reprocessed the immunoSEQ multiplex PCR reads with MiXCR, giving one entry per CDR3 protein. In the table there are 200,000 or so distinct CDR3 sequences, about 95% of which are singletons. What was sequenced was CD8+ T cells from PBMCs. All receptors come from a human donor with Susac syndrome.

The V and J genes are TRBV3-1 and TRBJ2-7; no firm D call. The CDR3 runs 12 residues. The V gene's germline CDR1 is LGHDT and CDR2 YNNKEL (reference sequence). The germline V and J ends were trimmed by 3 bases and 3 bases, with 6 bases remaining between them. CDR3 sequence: CASSQNNYEQYF. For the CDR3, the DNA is TGTGCCAGCAGCCAGAACAACTACGAGCAGTACTTC.

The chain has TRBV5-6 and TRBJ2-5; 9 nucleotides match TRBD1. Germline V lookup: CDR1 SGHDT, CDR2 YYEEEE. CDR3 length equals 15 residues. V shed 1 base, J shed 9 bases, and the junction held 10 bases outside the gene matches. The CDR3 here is CASSLLGQGQSAQYF. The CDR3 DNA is TGTGCCAGCAGCTTGCTGGGACAGGGACAATCGGCCCAGTACTTC.

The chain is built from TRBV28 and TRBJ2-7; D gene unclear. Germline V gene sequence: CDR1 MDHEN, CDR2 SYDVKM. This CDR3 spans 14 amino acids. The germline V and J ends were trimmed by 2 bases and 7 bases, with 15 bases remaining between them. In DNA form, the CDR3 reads TGTGCCAGCAGTTTACCAGGTGTTATTCGGGAGCAGTACTTC. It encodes CASSLPGVIREQYF.